The 13 T cell receptor beta chains below all came from one sample that was sequenced in a study of blood T cell repertoires in COVID-19. Sequencing used immunoSEQ multiplex PCR; TCRdb keeps in-frame clones, though not all of them. The sample contains 150,000 to 200,000 clones, around four fifths of which appear only once. The sequenced sample consisted of peripheral blood. Receptor source: a woman older than 75 with acute or convalescent COVID-19.

This chain links TRBV3-1 (or the pseudogene TRBV3-2) with TRBJ2-2; 8 bases are shared with TRBD2. The CDR3 runs to 17 residues. CDR1 and CDR2 from the germline V gene are LGHDT and YNNKEL (reference sequence). Trimming cost V 2 bases and J 7 bases; bases outside gene matches: 12. The CDR3 DNA is TGTGCCAGCAGCCAAAAATACGGGAGGGCCTACGGCGGGGAGCTGTTTTTT. It is translated as CASSQKYGRAYGGELFF.

The V gene is TRBV4-3, the J gene TRBJ1-2, with 10 positions matching TRBD1. Germline V lookup: CDR1 LGHNA, CDR2 YSLEER. The V segment lost 3 bases and the J segment 8 bases; nucleotides outside the gene matches: 3. There are 13 residues in the CDR3. CDR3: CASSQGQGNGYTF. The CDR3 nucleotides are TGCGCCAGCAGCCAGGGACAGGGGAACGGCTACACCTTC.

This chain joins TRBV5-1 and TRBJ1-2, with TRBD1 as a possible D gene (6 bases). The CDR3 is 14 amino acids. Per germline, CDR1 SGHRS and CDR2 YFSETQ. Trimming removed 7 bases from V and 2 bases from J, with 15 bases in between. This CDR3 is CASALGTTNYGYTF. CDR3 in DNA: TGCGCCAGCGCGCTTGGGACAACAAACTATGGCTACACCTTC. Using reference TRBV5-1 and TRBJ1-2 for the parts outside the CDR3, the full variable domain is KAGVTQTPRYLIKTRGQQVTLSCSPISGHRSVSWYQQTPGQGLQFLFEYFSETQRNKGNFPGRFSGRQFSNSRSEMNVSTLELGDSALYLCASALGTTNYGYTFGSGTRLTVV.

This clone was seen only a few times. The chain's CDR3 is CASSLAGVGTDTQYF. For the CDR3, the DNA is TGTGCCAGCAGCTTGGCGGGAGTGGGGACAGATACGCAGTATTTT. The chain combines TRBV5-4 with TRBJ2-3; a possible D gene is TRBD2 (6 bases). Per the germline V gene, CDR1 is SGHNT and CDR2 is YYREEE (reference sequence). The CDR3 sequence is 15 residues long. V lost 0 bases and J 3 bases, leaving 11 bases between the germline ends.

The genes are TRBV7-9 and TRBJ2-1; 13 nucleotides line up with TRBD2. The CDR3 runs to 17 residues. The J segment lost 0 bases and the V segment lost 2 bases, leaving 1 base of the junction unmatched. Germline V CDR1 and CDR2: SEHNR, FQNEAQ (reference sequence). CDR3 sequence: CASSLTSGRGSYNEQFF. The CDR3 bases are TGTGCCAGCAGCTTAACTAGCGGGAGGGGCTCCTACAATGAGCAGTTCTTC.

V usage is TRBV5-4 and J usage is TRBJ2-1; D is unclear. The CDR3 extends over 14 amino acids. Germline CDR1 and CDR2: SGHNT and YYREEE (reference sequence). The germline V and J ends were trimmed by 0 bases and 5 bases, with 9 bases remaining between them. CDR3 in DNA: TGTGCCAGCAGCTTGGGTTCCGGAGACAATGAGCAGTTCTTC. It codes for CASSLGSGDNEQFF.

The CDR3 reads CASSPSAGYHEQYF. The CDR3 DNA follows: TGTGCCAGCAGTCCCTCGGCAGGGTACCACGAGCAGTACTTC. The rearrangement links TRBV5-4 to TRBJ2-7; D possibly corresponds to TRBD1 (5 bases). Trimming cost V 5 bases and J 5 bases, with 17 bases left between them. The CDR3 is 14 residues long. Germline V CDR1 and CDR2: SGHNT, YYREEE (reference sequence).

This rearrangement joins TRBV27 to TRBJ1-4, with TRBD1 identical over 10 bases. Per germline, CDR1 MNHEY and CDR2 SMNVEV (reference sequence). The CDR3 contains 14 residues. The J segment lost 8 bases and the V segment lost 6 bases, leaving 6 bases of the junction unmatched. The CDR3 reads CASSPGTGVEKLFF. The CDR3 DNA reads TGTGCCAGCAGCCCCGGGACAGGGGTCGAAAAACTGTTTTTT.

This clone was picked up a small number of times. V is TRBV5-1 and J is TRBJ1-1; weak D call: TRBD1 (6 bases). This CDR3 has 17 amino acids. The germline V and J ends were trimmed by 0 bases and 7 bases, with 22 bases remaining between them. Germline CDR1 is SGHRS and CDR2 is YFSETQ. CDR3 DNA sequence: TGCGCCAGCAGCTTGGGAGGATTGGGGGCGCGGGTACGTGAAGCTTTCTTT. The encoded protein is CASSLGGLGARVREAFF.

The V call is TRBV5-4, the J call TRBJ1-1, with D possibly being TRBD1 (5 bases). CDR1 and CDR2 from the germline V gene are SGHNT and YYREEE (reference sequence). The CDR3 consists of 14 residues. V lost 3 bases to trimming and J lost 4 bases, with 13 bases between them. The CDR3 loop is CASSSGRDGTEAFF. In DNA form, the CDR3 reads TGTGCCAGCAGCTCCGGCAGGGATGGCACTGAAGCTTTCTTT.

In DNA form, the CDR3 reads TGTGCCAGCAGTGAAGCGGGGGGGATCGGAAACACCATATATTTT. Protein product: CASSEAGGIGNTIYF. The chain recombines TRBV6-1 with TRBJ1-3; D may be TRBD1 (5 bases). The V gene's germline CDR1 is MNHNS and CDR2 SASEGT. The CDR3 consists of 15 residues. V lost 0 bases to trimming and J lost 4 bases, with 10 bases between them.

The chain uses TRBV5-1 and TRBJ1-1, with D hard to call. From germline, CDR1 is SGHRS and CDR2 YFSETQ. This CDR3 spans 12 amino acids. V dropped 1 base and J dropped 2 bases, with 3 bases sitting between them. DNA of the CDR3: TGCGCCAGCAGCTTGCTTAACACTGAAGCTTTCTTT. Protein sequence: CASSLLNTEAFF.

With regard to this clone: One junction end disagrees with the germline gene, perhaps due to a read error. V is TRBV4-3 and J is TRBJ2-1; 7 bases line up with TRBD2. The CDR3 is 13 residues long. Germline V gene data show CDR1 as LGHNA and CDR2 as YSLEER. The CDR3 sequence: CASSLGLPAKSVF. The DNA of the CDR3 is TGCGCCAGCAGCCTGGGACTACCAGCCAAGTCGGTCTTC.